Sequencing of this T cell receptor (beta chain) was carried out in a study of immune cell composition in non-small cell lung cancer. Study outcomes and limitations: Squamous lung tumours showed higher top 10 clone scores and clonality than adenocarcinomas.

Frozen unsorted single-cell suspensions supplied the genomic DNA. Trimming pared 2 bases from V and 4 bases from J, leaving 15 bases between. The germline gives CDR1 MNHEY, CDR2 SMNVEV (reference sequence). This CDR3 contains 17 residues. Produced via immunoSEQ multiplex PCR; TCRdb's table is partial and in-frame only. The sample yields around 3,000 clones, over 60% seen once. On this clone: The antigen remains undetermined.

Source material: lung tumor tissue. The TCR sequence derives from a human donor with non-small cell lung cancer. The rearrangement joins TRBV27 to TRBJ1-6; D might be TRBD1 (6 bases). CDR3 nucleotide sequence: TGTGCCAGCAGTTTAACCGGTGTCAGGGGATATAATTCACCCCTCCACTTT. Amino acid sequence: CASSLTGVRGYNSPLHF.